One and the same sample provided the 17 T cell receptor beta chains below, sequenced in a study of beta chain features in type 1 diabetes. The isolated RNA, all of it, was reverse transcribed, so expressed TCRB transcripts were what got sequenced. Clones were sequenced by immunoSEQ multiplex PCR, and TCRdb holds only the in-frame ones, with some missing. The sample lists around 250,000 clones; 25% to 35% were seen once. The sequenced material came from central memory CD4+ T cells from blood. These receptor sequences come from a man aged 25-40 years in good health.

The rearrangement links TRBV19 to TRBJ1-2, with 8 bases matching TRBD1. The V and J ends lost 7 bases and 4 bases, in that order; junction bases with no gene match: 2. The germline gives CDR1 LNHDA, CDR2 SQIVND (reference sequence). This CDR3 comprises 12 residues. The chain's CDR3 is CASMTGVYGYTF. The DNA for the CDR3 is TGTGCCAGTATGACAGGGGTCTATGGCTACACCTTC. The whole variable domain, remainder taken from reference TRBV19 and TRBJ1-2, is DGGITQSPKYLFRKEGQNVTLSCEQNLNHDAMYWYRQDPGQGLRLIYYSQIVNDFQKGDIAEGYSVSREKKESFPLTVTSAQKNPTAFYLCASMTGVYGYTFGSGTRLTVV.

The chain combines TRBV4-1 with TRBJ2-1, with D perhaps TRBD2 (6 bases). This CDR3 has 17 residues. The V gene's germline CDR1 is MGHRA and CDR2 YSYEKL. Between the trimmed V and J ends, which lost 3 bases and 12 bases, there was a span of 27 bases. Here the CDR3 reads CASSQIDLIAASGPQFF. CDR3 coding DNA: TGCGCCAGCAGCCAGATCGACCTTATAGCGGCCTCGGGTCCGCAGTTCTTC.

The chain recombines TRBV2 with TRBJ2-3; 7 nucleotides match TRBD2. J lost 4 bases, V lost 5 bases, and 9 bases had no gene match. The CDR3 spans 15 residues. CDR1 SNHLY and CDR2 FYNNEI come from the germline V gene. The DNA for the CDR3 is TGTGCCAGCAGTAGGGTAAGCGGGGAGGCAGATACGCAGTATTTT. It codes for CASSRVSGEADTQYF.

In its sample, this clone was seen a few times. The chain joins TRBV13 to TRBJ2-1, with 10 bases identical to TRBD1. Germline CDR1 and CDR2: PRHDT and FYEKMQ (reference sequence). J was trimmed by 6 bases and V by 6 bases; bases with no gene match: 5. This CDR3 has 14 residues. The CDR3 here is CASSFDRGLNEQFF. For the CDR3, the DNA is TGTGCCAGCAGTTTTGACAGGGGGCTCAATGAGCAGTTCTTC.

On this clone itself: At one boundary the junction diverges from the germline segment, which might be a read error. The same CDR3 also results from other DNA sequences found in this sample. The chain links TRBV4-1 to TRBJ2-3; TRBD1 is a possible D gene (5 bases). This CDR3 contains 15 residues. The germline CDR1 and CDR2 sequences are MGHRA and YSYEKL. CDR3: CASSQVADNTDTQYF. The CDR3 DNA sequence: TGTGCCAGCAGCCAAGTCGCGGACAACACAGATACGCAGTATTTT.

This clone came up a few times. The chain couples TRBV29-1 to TRBJ2-2, with 7 bases matching TRBD2. The CDR3 is 15 amino acids. Germline CDR1 reads SQVTM; CDR2 reads ANQGSEA. J lost 3 bases, V lost 4 bases, and 8 bases had no gene match. DNA for the CDR3: TGCAGCGTTGGTGGAGGGAGGGCCGACACCGGGGAGCTGTTTTTT. It translates to CSVGGGRADTGELFF.

This clone was seen a handful of times. This could be a read error, since a much larger clone is one nucleotide away. The chain couples TRBV7-2 to TRBJ1-2, with TRBD1 matching 7 bases. V shed 4 bases and J 2 bases; nucleotides not matched to a gene: 4. The V gene's germline CDR1 is SGHTA and CDR2 FQGNSA. The CDR3 runs 14 residues. The DNA for the CDR3 is TGTGCCAGCAGCTGGGGACAGCTAAACTATGGCTACACCTTC. This translates into CASSWGQLNYGYTF.

This sequence joins TRBV7-9 and TRBJ1-1; D not certain. The CDR3 is 15 amino acids. The V and J ends lost 5 bases and 0 bases respectively, with 13 bases between them. Germline assignment: CDR1 SEHNR and CDR2 FQNEAQ (reference sequence). The CDR3 sequence is CASSGTTRLNTEAFF. The CDR3 DNA reads TGTGCCAGCAGCGGCACGACAAGATTGAACACTGAAGCTTTCTTT. Drawing the rest from reference TRBV7-9 and TRBJ1-1, the complete variable domain is DTGVSQNPRHKITKRGQNVTFRCDPISEHNRLYWYRQTLGQGPEFLTYFQNEAQLEKSRLLSDRFSAERPKGSFSTLEIQRTEQGDSAMYLCASSGTTRLNTEAFFGQGTRLTVV.

This clone was found a few times. The genes are TRBV29-1 and TRBJ2-1; 11 bases map to TRBD2. This CDR3 has 12 amino acids. The V segment lost 6 bases and the J segment 10 bases; nucleotides outside the gene matches: 5. CDR1 and CDR2 (germline): SQVTM, ANQGSEA. The chain's CDR3 is CSVVAGGREQFF. CDR3 nucleotide sequence: TGCAGCGTCGTAGCGGGGGGGCGAGAGCAGTTCTTC.

This clone appeared a few times. The sample carries other DNA sequences with the same CDR3. The CDR3, as DNA: TGCGCCAGCAGCCAAGATTCTAATAGCAATCAGCCCCAGCATTTT. Protein sequence: CASSQDSNSNQPQHF. The rearrangement joins TRBV4-3 to TRBJ1-5; D is undetermined. The CDR3 is 15 residues long. V shed 0 bases and J shed 0 bases, with 6 bases lying between them. Germline CDR1 and CDR2: LGHNA and YSLEER.

This clone was found a few times. The J gene is TRBJ2-2, the V gene TRBV2, with a weak D call TRBD2 (5 bases). In germline, CDR1 is SNHLY, CDR2 FYNNEI. This CDR3 is built from 14 residues. V was cut by 6 bases and J by 0 bases, with 8 bases left in between. CDR3 coding DNA: TGTGCCAGCAGCCGGGATACGAACACCGGGGAGCTGTTTTTT. This gives the protein CASSRDTNTGELFF.

This clone has just a few counts. The chain couples TRBV7-2 to TRBJ1-1; D is ambiguous. Germline V CDR1 and CDR2: SGHTA, FQGNSA. V lost 1 base, J lost 1 base, and 10 bases lay in between. CDR3 length: 15 amino acids. The CDR3 region is CASSLVSWTNTEAFF. The CDR3 bases are TGTGCCAGCAGCTTAGTGTCATGGACGAACACTGAAGCTTTCTTT.

This clone has more than one count but fewer than ten. V gene TRBV5-1 combines with J gene TRBJ2-1, with D possibly TRBD1 on 6 matching bases. V shed 7 bases and J shed 0 bases, with 11 bases lying between them. Germline loops: CDR1 SGHRS, CDR2 YFSETQ. The length of the CDR3 is 14 residues. This chain's CDR3 is CASQLDSSYNEQFF. The CDR3 region has the DNA TGCGCCAGCCAATTGGACAGCTCCTACAATGAGCAGTTCTTC.

The J gene is TRBJ2-1, the V gene TRBV7-9, with 9 bases that match TRBD2. V lost 1 base and J lost 3; bases outside the gene matches: 7. CDR1 is SEHNR and CDR2 is FQNEAQ in the germline V gene (reference sequence). CDR3 length: 17 amino acids. The CDR3 region is CASSLVRLAGLYNEQFF. As DNA, the CDR3 is TGTGCCAGCAGCTTAGTAAGGCTAGCGGGACTCTACAATGAGCAGTTCTTC.

This clone was counted ten times or more. Other DNA sequences in the same sample also yield this CDR3. V usage is TRBV7-2 and J usage is TRBJ2-1; D remains ambiguous. Trimming shortened V by 8 bases and J by 8 bases, and 13 bases separated the two germline ends. Germline V lookup: CDR1 SGHTA, CDR2 FQGNSA. CDR3 length equals 12 residues. The CDR3 sequence is CASSLVLDEQFF. Here the CDR3 DNA reads TGTGCCAGCTCCTTAGTTCTCGATGAGCAGTTCTTC.

The chain recombines TRBV6-6 with TRBJ2-5; D not resolved. Germline loops: CDR1 MNHNY, CDR2 SVGAGI (reference sequence). This CDR3 has 15 residues. V dropped 8 bases and J dropped 0 bases, with 16 bases sitting between them. This CDR3 reads CASRLTQFNQETQYF. The CDR3 coding sequence is TGTGCCAGCCGCTTAACACAGTTTAACCAAGAGACCCAGTACTTC.

The CDR3 region has the DNA TGTGCCAGTGGCCCTACTAGCGCCCCAGATACGCAGTATTTT. Its protein product is CASGPTSAPDTQYF. V usage is TRBV19 and J usage is TRBJ2-3; 7 bases are shared with TRBD2. V lost 8 bases to trimming and J lost 4 bases; unmatched junction nucleotides: 9. CDR3 size: 14 residues. CDR1 and CDR2 from the germline V gene are LNHDA and SQIVND (reference sequence). Using reference TRBV19 and TRBJ2-3 for the parts outside the CDR3, the full variable domain is DGGITQSPKYLFRKEGQNVTLSCEQNLNHDAMYWYRQDPGQGLRLIYYSQIVNDFQKGDIAEGYSVSREKKESFPLTVTSAQKNPTAFYLCASGPTSAPDTQYFGPGTRLTVL.